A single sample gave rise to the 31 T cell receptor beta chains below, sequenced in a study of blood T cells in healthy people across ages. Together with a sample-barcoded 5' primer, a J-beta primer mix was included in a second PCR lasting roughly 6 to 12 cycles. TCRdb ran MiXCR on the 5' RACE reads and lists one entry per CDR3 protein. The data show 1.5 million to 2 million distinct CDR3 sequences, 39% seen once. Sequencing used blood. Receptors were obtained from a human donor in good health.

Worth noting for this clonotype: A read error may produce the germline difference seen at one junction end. The CDR3 DNA sequence: TGTGCCAGCATCCTCGGGGGGGCCTGGTACAATAAGCAGTTCTTC. Translated, it gives CASILGGAWYNKQFF. The rearrangement uses TRBV6-2 or TRBV6-3 and TRBJ2-1; 8 bases match TRBD2. CDR1 and CDR2 from the germline V gene are MNHEY and SVGEGT. The CDR3 contains 15 residues.

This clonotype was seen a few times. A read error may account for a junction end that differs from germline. In DNA form, the CDR3 reads TGCGCCAGCAGCCCCTTAGCGGGGTCCTTCAATGAGCAGTTCTTC. Translated, it gives CASSPLAGSFNEQFF. The V gene is TRBV5-1, the J gene TRBJ2-1; 8 positions match TRBD2. The CDR3 is made up of 15 amino acids. Germline CDR1 reads SGHRS; CDR2 reads YFSETQ.

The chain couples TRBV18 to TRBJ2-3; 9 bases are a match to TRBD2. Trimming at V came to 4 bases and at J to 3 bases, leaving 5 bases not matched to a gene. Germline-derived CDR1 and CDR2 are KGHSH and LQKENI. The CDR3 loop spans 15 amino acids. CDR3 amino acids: CASSRSGLATDTQYF. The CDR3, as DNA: TGTGCCAGCTCACGCTCGGGACTAGCTACAGATACGCAGTATTTT.

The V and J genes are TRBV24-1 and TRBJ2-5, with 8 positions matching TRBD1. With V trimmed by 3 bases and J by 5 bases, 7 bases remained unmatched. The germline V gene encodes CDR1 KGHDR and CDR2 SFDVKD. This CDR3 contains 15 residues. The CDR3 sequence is CATSDPDRVGETQYF. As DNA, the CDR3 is TGTGCCACCAGTGATCCGGACAGGGTAGGGGAGACCCAGTACTTC.

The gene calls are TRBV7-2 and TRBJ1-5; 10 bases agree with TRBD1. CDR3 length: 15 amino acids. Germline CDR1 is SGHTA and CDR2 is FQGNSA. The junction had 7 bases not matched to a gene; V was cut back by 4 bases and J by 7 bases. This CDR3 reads CASSSLGTGDQPQHF. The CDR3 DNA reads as TGTGCCAGCAGCTCACTGGGGACAGGGGACCAGCCCCAGCATTTT.

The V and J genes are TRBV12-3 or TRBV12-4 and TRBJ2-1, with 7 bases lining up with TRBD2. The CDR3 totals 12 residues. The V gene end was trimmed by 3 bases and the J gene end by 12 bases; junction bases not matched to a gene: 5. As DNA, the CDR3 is TGTGCCAGCAGTTTCGGACTAGAGGGGCAGTTCTTC. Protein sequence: CASSFGLEGQFF.

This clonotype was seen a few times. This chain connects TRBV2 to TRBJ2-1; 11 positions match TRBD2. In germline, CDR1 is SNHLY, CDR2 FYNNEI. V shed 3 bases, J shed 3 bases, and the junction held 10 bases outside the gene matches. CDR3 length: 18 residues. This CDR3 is CASSDLGASGGYYNEQFF. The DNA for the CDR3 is TGTGCCAGCAGTGATTTGGGGGCTAGCGGGGGGTACTACAATGAGCAGTTCTTC. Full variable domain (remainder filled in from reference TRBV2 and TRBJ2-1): EPEVTQTPSHQVTQMGQEVILRCVPISNHLYFYWYRQILGQKVEFLVSFYNNEISEKSEIFDDQFSVERPDGSNFTLKIRSTKLEDSAMYFCASSDLGASGGYYNEQFFGPGTRLTVL.

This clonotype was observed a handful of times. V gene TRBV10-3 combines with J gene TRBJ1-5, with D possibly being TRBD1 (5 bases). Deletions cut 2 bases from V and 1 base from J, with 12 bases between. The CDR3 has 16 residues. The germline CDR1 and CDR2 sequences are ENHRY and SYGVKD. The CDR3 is CAISEVFGGSNQPQHF. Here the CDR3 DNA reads TGTGCCATCAGTGAGGTGTTCGGGGGAAGCAATCAGCCCCAGCATTTT.

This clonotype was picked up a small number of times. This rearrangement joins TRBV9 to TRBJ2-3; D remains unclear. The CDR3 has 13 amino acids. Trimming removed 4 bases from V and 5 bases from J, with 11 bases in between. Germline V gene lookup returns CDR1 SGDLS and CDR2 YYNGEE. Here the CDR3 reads CASSPFLQDTQYF. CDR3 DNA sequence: TGTGCCAGCAGCCCTTTTTTACAAGATACGCAGTATTTT.

The CDR3: CASSPQPTAGYGYTF. In nucleotides, the CDR3 is TGTGCCAGCAGCCCCCAGCCGACCGCCGGCTATGGCTACACCTTC. V is TRBV7-6 and J is TRBJ1-2, with unresolved D. The germline V and J ends were trimmed by 5 bases and 4 bases, with 17 bases remaining between them. The CDR3 consists of 15 residues. The germline V gene encodes CDR1 SGHVS and CDR2 FNYEAQ.

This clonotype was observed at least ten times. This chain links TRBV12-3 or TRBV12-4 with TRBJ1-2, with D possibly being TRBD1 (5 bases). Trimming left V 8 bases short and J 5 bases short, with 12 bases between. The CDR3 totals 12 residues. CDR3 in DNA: TGTGCCAGCTCTGGGGGTATTTATGGCTACACCTTC. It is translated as CASSGGIYGYTF.

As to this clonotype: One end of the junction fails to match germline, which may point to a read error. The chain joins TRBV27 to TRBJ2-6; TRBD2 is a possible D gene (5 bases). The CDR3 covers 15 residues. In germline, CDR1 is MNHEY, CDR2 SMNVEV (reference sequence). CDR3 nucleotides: TGTGCCGGCAGTCCCGGGGATTCTGGGGCCAACGTCCTGACTTTC. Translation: CAGSPGDSGANVLTF.

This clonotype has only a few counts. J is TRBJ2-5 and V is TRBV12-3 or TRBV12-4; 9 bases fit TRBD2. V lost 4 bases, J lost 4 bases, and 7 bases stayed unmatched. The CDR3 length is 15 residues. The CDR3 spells CASSSLGLARETQYF. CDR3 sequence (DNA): TGTGCCAGCAGTTCCCTCGGACTAGCGCGAGAGACCCAGTACTTC.

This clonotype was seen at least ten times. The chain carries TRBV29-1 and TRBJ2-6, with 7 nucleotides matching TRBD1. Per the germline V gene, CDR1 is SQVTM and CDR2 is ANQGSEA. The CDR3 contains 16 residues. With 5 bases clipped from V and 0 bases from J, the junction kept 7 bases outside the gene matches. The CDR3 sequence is CSVQDRYYSGANVLTF. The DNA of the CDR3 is TGCAGCGTTCAGGACAGGTACTACTCTGGGGCCAACGTCCTGACTTTC.

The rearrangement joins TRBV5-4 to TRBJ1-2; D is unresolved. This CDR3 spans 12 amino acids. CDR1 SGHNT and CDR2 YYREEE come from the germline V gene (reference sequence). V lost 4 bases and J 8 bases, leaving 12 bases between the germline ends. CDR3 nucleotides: TGTGCCAGCAGCGGTCACGGACTCGGCTACACCTTC. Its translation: CASSGHGLGYTF.

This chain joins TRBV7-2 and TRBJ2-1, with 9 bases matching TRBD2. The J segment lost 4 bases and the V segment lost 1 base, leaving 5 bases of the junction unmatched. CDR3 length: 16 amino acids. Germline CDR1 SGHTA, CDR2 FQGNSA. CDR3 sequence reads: CASSLVAAGGYNEQFF. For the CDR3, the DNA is TGTGCCAGCAGCTTAGTTGCAGCGGGGGGTTACAATGAGCAGTTCTTC.

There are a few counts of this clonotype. CDR3 residues: CASSLNWNEAFF. In DNA form, the CDR3 reads TGCGCCAGCAGCTTGAACTGGAATGAAGCTTTCTTT. This chain joins TRBV5-1 and TRBJ1-1, with unresolved D. The CDR3 is 12 amino acids. The germline CDR1 and CDR2 sequences are SGHRS and YFSETQ. V lost 1 base and J 7 bases, leaving 8 bases between the germline ends.

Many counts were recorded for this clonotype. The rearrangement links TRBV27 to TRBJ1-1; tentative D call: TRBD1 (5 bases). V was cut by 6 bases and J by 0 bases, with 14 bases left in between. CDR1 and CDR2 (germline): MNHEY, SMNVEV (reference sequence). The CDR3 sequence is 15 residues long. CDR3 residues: CASRAVGGMNTEAFF. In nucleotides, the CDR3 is TGTGCCAGCAGGGCCGTGGGGGGGATGAACACTGAAGCTTTCTTT.

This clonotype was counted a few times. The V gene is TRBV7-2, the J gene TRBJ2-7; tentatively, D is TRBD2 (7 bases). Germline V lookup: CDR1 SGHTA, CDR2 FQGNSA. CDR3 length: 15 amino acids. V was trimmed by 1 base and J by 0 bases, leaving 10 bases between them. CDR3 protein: CASSLGRGPSYEQYF. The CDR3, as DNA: TGTGCCAGCAGCTTAGGGCGGGGGCCCTCCTACGAGCAGTACTTC.

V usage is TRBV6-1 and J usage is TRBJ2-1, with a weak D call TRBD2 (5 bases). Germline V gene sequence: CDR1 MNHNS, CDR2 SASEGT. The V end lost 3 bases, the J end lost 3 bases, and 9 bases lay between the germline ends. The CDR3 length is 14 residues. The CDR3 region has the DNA TGTGCCAGCAGTGATACGGGAAACTACAATGAGCAGTTCTTC. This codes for CASSDTGNYNEQFF.

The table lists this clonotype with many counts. The DNA for the CDR3 is TGTGCCAGCAGCTCGACAGGGCGCGGCTACACCTTC. This translates into CASSSTGRGYTF. The V and J genes are TRBV5-5 and TRBJ1-2, with TRBD1 matching 7 bases. Germline CDR1 SGHKS, CDR2 YYEKEE (reference sequence). Losses at the gene ends were 3 bases for V and 8 bases for J; bases not matched to a gene: 4. The CDR3 has 12 amino acids.

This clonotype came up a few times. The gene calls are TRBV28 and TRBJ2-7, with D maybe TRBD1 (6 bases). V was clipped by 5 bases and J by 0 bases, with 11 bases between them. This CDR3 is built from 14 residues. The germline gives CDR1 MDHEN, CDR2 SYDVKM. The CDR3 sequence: CASSVGHSSYEQYF. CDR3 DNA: TGTGCCAGCAGTGTGGGACATAGCTCCTACGAGCAGTACTTC.

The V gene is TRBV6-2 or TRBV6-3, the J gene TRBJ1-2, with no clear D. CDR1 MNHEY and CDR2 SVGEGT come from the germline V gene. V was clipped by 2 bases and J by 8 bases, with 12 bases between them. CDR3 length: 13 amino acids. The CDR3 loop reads CASSYAPGGGYTF. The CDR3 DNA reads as TGTGCCAGCAGTTACGCTCCGGGCGGAGGCTACACCTTC.

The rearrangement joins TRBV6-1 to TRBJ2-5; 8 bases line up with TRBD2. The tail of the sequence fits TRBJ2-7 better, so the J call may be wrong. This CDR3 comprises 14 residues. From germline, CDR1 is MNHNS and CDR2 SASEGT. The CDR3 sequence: CASSESGGQGEQYF. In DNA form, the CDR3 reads TGTGCCAGCAGTGAAAGCGGGGGTCAGGGCGAGCAGTACTTC.

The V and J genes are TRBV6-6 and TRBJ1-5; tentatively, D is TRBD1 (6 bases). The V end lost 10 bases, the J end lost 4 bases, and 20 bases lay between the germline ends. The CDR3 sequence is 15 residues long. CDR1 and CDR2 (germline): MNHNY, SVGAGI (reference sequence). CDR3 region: CATLITDRTNQPQHF. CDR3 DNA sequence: TGTGCCACCCTCATCACGGACAGAACTAATCAGCCCCAGCATTTT.

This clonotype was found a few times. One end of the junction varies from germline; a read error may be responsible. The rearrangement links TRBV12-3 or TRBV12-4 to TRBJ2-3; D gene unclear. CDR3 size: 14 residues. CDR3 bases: TGTGCCGGCAGTTTAAGGTTTAGCACAGATACGCAGTATTTT. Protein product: CAGSLRFSTDTQYF.

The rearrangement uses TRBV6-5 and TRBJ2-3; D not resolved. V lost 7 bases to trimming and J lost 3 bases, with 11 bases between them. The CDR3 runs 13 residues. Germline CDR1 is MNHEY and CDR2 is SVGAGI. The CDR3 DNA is TGTGCCAGCAACGTACCTGGAACAGATACGCAGTATTTT. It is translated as CASNVPGTDTQYF.

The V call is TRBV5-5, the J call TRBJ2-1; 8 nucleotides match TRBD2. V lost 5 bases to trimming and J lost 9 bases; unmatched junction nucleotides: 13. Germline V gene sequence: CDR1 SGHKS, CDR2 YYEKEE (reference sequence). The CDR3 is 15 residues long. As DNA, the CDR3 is TGTGCCAGCAGTAACCCCGTGGGACTAGAAATTGAGCAGTTCTTC. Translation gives CASSNPVGLEIEQFF.

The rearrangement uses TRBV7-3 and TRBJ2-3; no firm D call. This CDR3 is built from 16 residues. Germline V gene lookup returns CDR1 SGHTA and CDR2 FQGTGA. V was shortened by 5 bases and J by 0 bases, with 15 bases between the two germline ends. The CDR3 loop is CASSPVSRPSTDTQYF. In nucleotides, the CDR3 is TGTGCCAGCAGCCCAGTGTCCCGCCCTAGCACAGATACGCAGTATTTT.

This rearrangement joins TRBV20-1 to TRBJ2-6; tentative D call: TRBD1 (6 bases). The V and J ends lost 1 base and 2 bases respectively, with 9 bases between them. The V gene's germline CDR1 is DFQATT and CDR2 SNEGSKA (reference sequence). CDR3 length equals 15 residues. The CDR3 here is CSARVTGTGANVLTF. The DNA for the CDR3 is TGCAGTGCTAGAGTAACAGGGACTGGGGCCAACGTCCTGACTTTC.

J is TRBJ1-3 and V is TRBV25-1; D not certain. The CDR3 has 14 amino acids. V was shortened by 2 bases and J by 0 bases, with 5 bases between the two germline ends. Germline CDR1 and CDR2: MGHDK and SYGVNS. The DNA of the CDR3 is TGTGCCAGCAGTGAACCGAACTCTGGAAACACCATATATTTT. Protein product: CASSEPNSGNTIYF.